This is a list of T cell receptor beta chains from one sample in a study of identical twins. TCRdb fed the 5' RACE reads into MiXCR, producing one record per CDR3 protein. Of 450,000 to 600,000 distinct CDR3 sequences in the sample, approximately 20% were seen once. This sample was also put to use in a study of yellow fever vaccine responses in identical twins.

Sequenced: CD4+ T cells sorted from blood. The receptors come from a woman aged 18-30 years in good health. Each CDR3 is given with its conserved first and last residue. The D gene is left open where the match is weak. A row's size may be missing; if present it is once, few, many or a size class.

j_call d_call clone_size v_call cdr3_aa cdr3_nt
TRBJ2-3 TRBD1 few TRBV12-3/TRBV12-4 CASSPGGQNTDTQYF TGTGCCAGCAGCCCAGGGGGACAGAACACAGATACGCAGTATTTT
TRBJ1-2 NA NA TRBV18 CASSPPEGTYGYTF TGTGCCAGCTCACCACCCGAGGGAACCTATGGCTACACCTTC
TRBJ2-5 TRBD1 NA TRBV5-1 CASSTGQGEAQYF TGCGCCAGCAGCACTGGACAGGGTGAGGCCCAGTACTTC
TRBJ2-1 NA NA TRBV12-3/TRBV12-4 CASTLGGIDNEQFF TGTGCCAGCACCTTAGGGGGGATTGACAATGAGCAGTTCTTC
TRBJ2-5 NA many TRBV5-1 CASSPLGSGQETQYF TGCGCCAGCAGCCCTCTGGGCAGCGGACAAGAGACCCAGTACTTC
TRBJ2-2 NA few TRBV5-1 CASSNRKESQNTGELFF TGCGCCAGCAGCAATCGGAAGGAGAGCCAGAACACCGGGGAGCTGTTTTTT
TRBJ1-5 TRBD1 NA TRBV11-2 CASSLGTGGMDNQPQHF TGTGCCAGCAGCTTAGGGACAGGGGGAATGGACAATCAGCCCCAGCATTTT
TRBJ2-3 NA NA TRBV20-1 CSARGSADTQYF TGCAGTGCTAGGGGGTCAGCAGATACGCAGTATTTT
TRBJ1-5 NA NA TRBV27 CASSLLQDSNQPQHF TGTGCCAGCAGTTTACTGCAGGATAGCAATCAGCCCCAGCATTTT
TRBJ2-5 NA NA TRBV5-1 CASSPNSGSRGQETQYF TGCGCCAGCAGCCCCAATAGCGGAAGCCGGGGCCAAGAGACCCAGTACTTC
TRBJ2-1 TRBD1 few TRBV5-1 CASRNGQGFYNEQFF TGCGCCAGCAGGAATGGACAGGGGTTCTACAATGAGCAGTTCTTC
TRBJ2-1 NA NA TRBV25-1 CASSESSDRSSSYNEQFF TGTGCCAGCAGTGAGTCTTCGGACCGATCGAGCTCCTACAATGAGCAGTTCTTC
TRBJ2-7 NA few TRBV2 CASSPDREQYF TGTGCCAGCAGTCCCGACCGGGAGCAGTACTTC
TRBJ2-2 NA NA TRBV10-1 CASSANRVRTGELFF TGCGCCAGCAGTGCTAACAGGGTACGGACCGGGGAGCTGTTTTTT
TRBJ2-3 NA few TRBV11-2 CASSPRRGGGFRTDTQYF TGTGCCAGCAGCCCCAGAAGAGGAGGGGGGTTTAGGACAGATACGCAGTATTTT
TRBJ2-1 TRBD1 few TRBV5-1 CASSRGGETYNEQFF TGCGCCAGCAGCCGAGGGGGCGAGACCTACAATGAGCAGTTCTTC
TRBJ2-1 NA few TRBV12-3/TRBV12-4 CASSPLGGGNEQFF TGTGCCAGCAGTCCCCTAGGGGGGGGCAATGAGCAGTTCTTC
TRBJ2-3 NA few TRBV29-1 CSVDGLSDTQYF TGCAGCGTTGACGGACTGTCAGATACGCAGTATTTT
TRBJ1-3 TRBD1 NA TRBV5-1 CASSTGQAGNTIYF TGCGCCAGCAGCACGGGACAGGCGGGAAACACCATATATTTT
TRBJ2-7 TRBD2 NA TRBV5-5 CASSRGGLPYEQYF TGTGCCAGCAGCCGGGGGGGACTACCTTACGAGCAGTACTTC
TRBJ1-5 NA few TRBV3-1 CASSQGVPNQPQHF TGTGCCAGCAGCCAGGGGGTTCCTAATCAGCCCCAGCATTTT
TRBJ2-7 NA NA TRBV3-1 CASSQNRYEQYF TGTGCCAGCAGCCAAAACAGATACGAGCAGTACTTC
TRBJ2-7 NA few TRBV20-1 CSARSNLVYEQYF TGCAGTGCTAGATCAAACCTCGTCTACGAGCAGTACTTC
TRBJ1-1 NA NA TRBV28 CASSLWEEAFF TGTGCCAGCAGTTTATGGGAAGAAGCTTTCTTT
TRBJ1-1 NA NA TRBV9 CASSEGSKNTEAFF TGTGCCAGCAGTGAGGGAAGTAAGAACACTGAAGCTTTCTTT
TRBJ2-1 TRBD2 once TRBV4-2 CASSQDASGTVCF TGTGCCAGCAGCCAAGATGCTAGCGGGACCGTATGCTTC
TRBJ2-7 NA many TRBV15 CATSSDRTQYF TGTGCCACCAGCAGTGATCGGACACAGTACTTC
TRBJ2-5 TRBD2 many TRBV11-2 CASSRRILAGGLETQYF TGTGCCAGCAGCCGCCGAATACTAGCGGGGGGGCTTGAGACCCAGTACTTC
TRBJ2-1 NA few TRBV18 CASSPVLEASSYNEQFF TGTGCCAGCTCACCCGTTTTGGAAGCCTCCTCCTACAATGAGCAGTTCTTC
TRBJ1-5 NA few TRBV20-1 CSARVRRGDGQPQHF TGCAGTGCTAGGGTCCGTCGGGGGGATGGACAGCCCCAGCATTTT
TRBJ2-5 NA few TRBV2 CASSEYRRETQYF TGTGCCAGCAGTGAATACAGGAGGGAGACCCAGTACTTC
TRBJ2-2 NA NA TRBV18 CASSPRRTTNTGELFF TGTGCCAGCTCACCACGCAGGACTACGAACACCGGGGAGCTGTTTTTT
TRBJ2-7 TRBD1 NA TRBV29-1 CSVTRGRLVTEQYF TGCAGCGTTACCAGGGGGCGGCTAGTCACCGAGCAGTACTTC
TRBJ2-6 NA few TRBV11-1 CASSPAGTSHASSGANVLTF TGTGCCAGCAGCCCCGCCGGGACTTCCCACGCCAGCTCTGGGGCCAACGTCCTGACTTTC
TRBJ2-5 TRBD1 few TRBV18 CASSPGTGAEGAQVF TGTGCCAGCTCACCCGGGACAGGCGCCGAAGGGGCCCAAGTCTTC
TRBJ2-5 NA NA TRBV2 CASTAQETQYF TGTGCCAGCACGGCACAAGAGACCCAGTACTTC
TRBJ1-5 TRBD1 few TRBV12-3/TRBV12-4 CASNDGQGVSQPQHF TGTGCCAGCAACGACGGACAGGGGGTTTCACAGCCCCAGCATTTT
TRBJ2-7 TRBD1 few TRBV28 CATWTGGSYEQYF TGTGCCACGTGGACAGGGGGTTCCTACGAGCAGTACTTC
TRBJ2-2 NA many TRBV5-6 CASSFYGRTANTGELFF TGTGCCAGCAGCTTTTACGGGAGAACTGCCAACACCGGGGAGCTGTTTTTT
TRBJ2-1 NA NA TRBV5-1 CASSLDLGTRNEQFF TGCGCCAGCAGCTTGGACCTCGGGACAAGAAATGAGCAGTTCTTC
TRBJ2-2 TRBD2 few TRBV20-1 CSAPSGGSTGELFF TGCAGTGCCCCTAGCGGGGGATCCACCGGGGAGCTGTTTTTT
TRBJ2-2 TRBD2 NA TRBV12-3/TRBV12-4 CASSLSRLAGTPGELFF TGTGCCAGCAGTTTATCCCGACTAGCGGGAACCCCCGGGGAGCTGTTTTTT
TRBJ2-1 TRBD1 few TRBV5-1 CASGGRDSDYPGEQFF TGCGCCAGCGGGGGCCGGGACAGCGATTATCCTGGTGAGCAGTTCTTC
TRBJ2-7 TRBD1 NA TRBV15 CATSGDRESYEQYF TGTGCCACCAGCGGAGACAGGGAATCCTACGAGCAGTACTTC
TRBJ2-1 TRBD2 NA TRBV20-1 CSARLAAGNEQFF TGCAGTGCAAGACTAGCGGCGGGCAATGAGCAGTTCTTC
TRBJ1-4 NA few TRBV7-9 CASSPLPEKLFF TGTGCCAGCAGCCCCCTCCCGGAAAAACTGTTTTTT
TRBJ2-1 NA NA TRBV20-1 CSADRNNEQFF TGCAGCGCAGACCGGAACAATGAGCAGTTCTTC
TRBJ2-1 TRBD2 NA TRBV2 CASSQTSGGYNEQFF TGTGCCAGCAGTCAAACTAGCGGGGGGTACAATGAGCAGTTCTTC
TRBJ1-2 TRBD1 few TRBV12-3/TRBV12-4 CASSPPRQGGYTF TGTGCCAGCAGTCCACCCCGACAGGGCGGCTACACCTTC
TRBJ2-1 NA NA TRBV5-5 CASSLESVLGQFF TGTGCCAGCAGCTTGGAATCAGTTCTAGGGCAGTTCTTC
TRBJ1-1 NA few TRBV5-1 CASSLGATEAFF TGCGCCAGCAGCTTGGGTGCCACTGAAGCTTTCTTT
TRBJ2-1 NA NA TRBV7-2 CASSLWGREQFF TGTGCCAGCAGCTTATGGGGGAGGGAGCAGTTCTTC
TRBJ2-3 NA NA TRBV6-4 CASSPERAGTDTQYF TGTGCCAGCAGTCCCGAACGGGCTGGCACAGATACGCAGTATTTT
TRBJ1-1 NA few TRBV3-1 CASSQGWVSEAFF TGTGCCAGCAGCCAAGGTTGGGTATCTGAAGCTTTCTTT
TRBJ1-5 TRBD1 NA TRBV15 CATQLDRGVKPQHF TGTGCCACCCAATTGGACAGGGGGGTGAAGCCCCAGCATTTT